The entry that follows covers one TCR beta chain sequence. This entry comes from a study of blood T cell repertoires in COVID-19. Study-wide context: Material from acute and convalescent COVID-19 was sourced from the United States, Italy and Spain. T cells, B-cell-depleted T cells, or PBMCs supplied cDNA or gDNA.

Germline CDR1 reads WSHSY; CDR2 reads SAAADI. CDR3 length: 16 residues. V lost 8 bases and J lost 2; bases outside the gene matches: 11. Cohort assignment relied on participant-reported clinical history. Symptom resolution, clearance, or two negative PCRs marked donors in Cohort 3 as recovered. Libraries were prepared by immunoSEQ multiplex PCR; TCRdb keeps only in-frame clonotypes and omits some of them. This table has a few hundred thousand clones, roughly 84% appearing once. The TCR was taken from a woman between 40 and 55 years old who had recovered from COVID-19. Sequencing was carried out using PBMCs or T cells enriched from blood (not recorded which). The genes are TRBV10-2 and TRBJ1-5; 8 bases agree with TRBD1. CDR3 amino acids: CASSRAGGEGNQPQHF. In DNA, the CDR3 is TGCGCCAGCTCCCGGGCAGGGGGCGAGGGCAATCAGCCCCAGCATTTT.